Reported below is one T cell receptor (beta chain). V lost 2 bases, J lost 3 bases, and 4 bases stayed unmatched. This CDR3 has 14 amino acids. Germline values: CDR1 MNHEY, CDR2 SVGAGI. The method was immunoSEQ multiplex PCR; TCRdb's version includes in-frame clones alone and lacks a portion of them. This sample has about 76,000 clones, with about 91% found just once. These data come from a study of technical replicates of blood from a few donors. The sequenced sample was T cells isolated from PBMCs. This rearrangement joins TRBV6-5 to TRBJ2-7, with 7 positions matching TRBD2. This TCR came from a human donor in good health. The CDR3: CASSYRGGNYEQYF. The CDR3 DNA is TGTGCCAGCAGTTACCGGGGAGGGAACTACGAGCAGTACTTC.